This is a list of T cell receptor beta chains from one sample in a study of shared clonotypes between healthy human individuals. Using immunoSEQ multiplex PCR, the repertoire was profiled, and TCRdb retains in-frame clones only, with some absent. The data contain 300,000 or so clones, approximately 79% of them singletons. The material sequenced was memory CD4+ T cells sorted from blood. The receptors here all came from a man younger than 40 in good health. CDR3s include the opening cysteine and the closing phenylalanine or tryptophan. The D gene is left open where the match is weak. Some rows mark clone size as missing; the rest say once, few, many or name a class of expanded clone.

TRBV27	NA	TRBJ2-7	NA	13	TGTGCCAGCAGTCTCAATTGGTGGGCTGAGCAGTACTTC	CASSLNWWAEQYF
TRBV10-2	TRBD1	TRBJ1-1	NA	14	TGCGCCAGCAGAGCGGGACAGACGAACACTGAAGCTTTCTTT	CASRAGQTNTEAFF
TRBV18	TRBD2	TRBJ2-7	once	14	TGTGCCAGCTCACCGGGACTAGTCTCCTACGAGCAGTACTTC	CASSPGLVSYEQYF
TRBV10-3	TRBD1	TRBJ2-3	NA	17	TGTGCCATCAGCAGGACAGGGCCGTCGGGGGCCACAGATACGCAGTATTTT	CAISRTGPSGATDTQYF
TRBV19	NA	TRBJ1-2	NA	13	TGTGCCAGTAGTGCAGGGGACTTATATGGCTACACCTTC	CASSAGDLYGYTF
TRBV7-9	NA	TRBJ1-4	NA	15	TGTGCCAGCAGTCCGGGACGGAACCCGAATGAAAAACTGTTTTTT	CASSPGRNPNEKLFF
TRBV2	TRBD1	TRBJ2-2	NA	14	TGTGCCAGCAGACCCGGGACAGGGCCCGGGGAGCTGTTTTTT	CASRPGTGPGELFF
TRBV11-2	TRBD2	TRBJ2-5	NA	17	TGTGCCAGCAGCTTAGGTTATGGCGGGAGGGCGGTGGAGACCCAGTACTTC	CASSLGYGGRAVETQYF
TRBV7-9	TRBD1	TRBJ2-7	NA	18	TGTGCCAGCAGCTTATCATTCAAGGGGACAGGGAGCTCCTACGAGCAGTACTTC	CASSLSFKGTGSSYEQYF
TRBV4-2	TRBD1	TRBJ2-7	once	14	TGTGCCAGCAGCCCCCCCGGGACAGCCCTCGAGCAGTACTTC	CASSPPGTALEQYF
TRBV4-1	NA	TRBJ2-7	few	17	TGCGCCAGCAGCCAAACAATGGACAGTCGATGGGAGTACGAGCAGTACTTC	CASSQTMDSRWEYEQYF
TRBV7-9	NA	TRBJ1-4	NA	15	TGTGCCAGCACTAATAGGGTTGGGTCGGACGAAAAACTGTTTTTT	CASTNRVGSDEKLFF
TRBV28	TRBD1	TRBJ1-2	NA	13	TGTGCCAGCAGATCTGACAGGGGAGGCGGCTACACCTTC	CASRSDRGGGYTF
TRBV7-3	TRBD2	TRBJ2-2	NA	15	TGTGCCAGCAGCTTAAGGACTAGCAAGGTCGGGGAGCTGTTTTTT	CASSLRTSKVGELFF
TRBV18	NA	TRBJ2-7	NA	14	TGTGCCAGCTCACCAAAACCCTCGGGATACGAGCAGTACTTC	CASSPKPSGYEQYF
TRBV6-1	NA	TRBJ2-7	NA	12	TGTGCCAGCAGCGGTACTAGATACGAGCAGTACTTC	CASSGTRYEQYF
TRBV5-4	NA	TRBJ2-3	NA	16	TGTGCCAGCAGCGATAAGGCAGTGACTAGCACAGATACGCAGTATTTT	CASSDKAVTSTDTQYF
TRBV9	NA	TRBJ2-7	NA	15	TGTGCCAGCAGCGTAGTCCCGGAGAGGCACTACGAGCAGTACTTC	CASSVVPERHYEQYF
TRBV14	NA	TRBJ1-2	once	13	TGTGCCAGCAGCCAAATCCAGGGAATAGGCTACACCTTC	CASSQIQGIGYTF
TRBV5-6	TRBD2	TRBJ2-7	NA	17	TGTGCCAGCAGCTTGGGTGAGCTGAGACTAGCGACCCGGGAGCAGTACTTC	CASSLGELRLATREQYF
TRBV5-1	TRBD2	TRBJ2-3	few	15	TGCGCCAGCAGCAACCCTAGCGGGAGCACAGATACGCAGTATTTT	CASSNPSGSTDTQYF
TRBV4-3	NA	TRBJ2-3	few	17	TGCGCCAGCAGCCAAGTCCCCGGGGGCAGTGGAGTAGGTACGCAGTATTTT	CASSQVPGGSGVGTQYF
TRBV2	NA	TRBJ2-5	NA	13	TGTGCCAGCAACACGGACAGAAAAGAGACCCAGTACTTC	CASNTDRKETQYF
TRBV6-1	TRBD1	TRBJ1-2	NA	14	TGTGCCAGCAGGACATTAACAGGGGGCTATGGCTACACCTTC	CASRTLTGGYGYTF
TRBV2	NA	TRBJ2-7	NA	12	TGTGCCAGCAGTCAGGCGGATTACGAGCAGTACTTC	CASSQADYEQYF
TRBV6-6	TRBD2	TRBJ2-7	NA	16	TGTGCCAGCAGTTCACCTGGGACTAGCGGGAGGTCCGAGCAGTACTTC	CASSSPGTSGRSEQYF
TRBV5-1	NA	TRBJ2-7	NA	14	TGCGCCAGCAGCTTGGCTGGGGCCTCCTACGAGCAGTACTTC	CASSLAGASYEQYF
TRBV2	TRBD1	TRBJ1-4	NA	15	TGTGCCAGCAGTGGGCAGGGGGCCTCTAATGAAAAACTGTTTTTT	CASSGQGASNEKLFF
TRBV7-2	NA	TRBJ1-1	NA	14	TGTGCCAGCAGCTTCCCGACAGAAAACACTGAAGCTTTCTTT	CASSFPTENTEAFF
TRBV30	TRBD1	TRBJ2-3	NA	14	TGTGCCTGGAGTTCAGGGGGCGGATTTGGTACGCAGTATTTT	CAWSSGGGFGTQYF
TRBV6-5	NA	TRBJ1-1	many	12	TGTGCCAGCAGTTACCCGAACACTGAAGCTTTCTTT	CASSYPNTEAFF
TRBV19	NA	TRBJ2-3	NA	12	TGTGCCAGTAGTATCTCCGCAGATACGCAGTATTTT	CASSISADTQYF
TRBV5-6	NA	TRBJ2-7	NA	16	TGTGCCAGCAGCTCGACAGTTTCGCTCTTTTTCTACGAGCAGTACTTC	CASSSTVSLFFYEQYF
TRBV10-1	TRBD2	TRBJ2-7	NA	14	TGCGCCAGCAGTAGCGGGAGTCTCTTCTACGAGCAGTACTTC	CASSSGSLFYEQYF
TRBV4-1	TRBD1	TRBJ2-7	NA	15	TGCGCCAGCAGCCAATCGGGACAGCCGGGCTACGAGCAGTACTTC	CASSQSGQPGYEQYF
TRBV19	TRBD1	TRBJ1-2	once	13	TGTGCCAGCTCCCGGACAGGGGTTAATGGCTACACCTTC	CASSRTGVNGYTF
TRBV28	TRBD1	TRBJ1-5	NA	18	TGTGCCAGCACCAACGCCCGCCTGCGACAGGGGGACAATCAGCCCCAGCATTTT	CASTNARLRQGDNQPQHF
TRBV18	NA	TRBJ1-2	NA	17	TGTGCCAGCTCACCACCGGGCCCACGGGGGCAGGGCTATGGCTACACCTTC	CASSPPGPRGQGYGYTF
TRBV29-1	NA	TRBJ2-2	NA	14	TGCAGCGTTGCCCAGACGCAGAACACCGGGGAGCTGTTTTTT	CSVAQTQNTGELFF
TRBV18	NA	TRBJ2-2	few	15	TGTGCCAGCTCACTATCGGGCCAATGGACCGGGGAGCTGTTTTTT	CASSLSGQWTGELFF
TRBV5-5	NA	TRBJ2-2	NA	15	TGTGCCAGCAGTAAGGGGACCACGAACACCGGGGAGCTGTTTTTT	CASSKGTTNTGELFF